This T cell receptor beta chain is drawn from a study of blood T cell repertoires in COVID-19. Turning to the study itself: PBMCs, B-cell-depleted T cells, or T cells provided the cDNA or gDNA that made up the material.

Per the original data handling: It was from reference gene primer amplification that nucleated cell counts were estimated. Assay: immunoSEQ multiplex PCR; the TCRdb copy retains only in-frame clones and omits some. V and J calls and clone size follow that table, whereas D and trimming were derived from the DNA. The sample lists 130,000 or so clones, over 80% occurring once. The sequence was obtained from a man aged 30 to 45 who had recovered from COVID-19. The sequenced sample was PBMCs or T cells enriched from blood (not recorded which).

The chain's CDR3 is CASSFTQGFGETQYF. The CDR3 DNA is TGTGCCAGCAGTTTCACTCAGGGGTTTGGGGAGACCCAGTACTTC. V gene TRBV6-5 combines with J gene TRBJ2-5, with TRBD1 as a possible D gene (6 bases). The V gene's germline CDR1 is MNHEY and CDR2 SVGAGI. Trimming removed 4 bases at V and 5 bases at J, with 17 bases between. The CDR3 runs 15 residues.